This TCR beta chain was obtained from a study of T cell repertoires in cytomegalovirus infection. This clonotype was counted between two and nine times. One entry per CDR3 protein, called by TCRdb with MiXCR from the reads. The table records over 300,000 distinct CDR3 sequences, 17% of them present only once. This sequence was found in a human donor in good health (CMV status not recorded). Some clones in this sample may be carry-over from other donors' samples. The sample comprised PBMCs.

This CDR3 is CATSDLAGGVTGELFF. The CDR3 nucleotides are TGTGCCACCAGTGATTTGGCAGGGGGCGTGACCGGGGAGCTGTTTTTT. The chain is built from TRBV24-1 and TRBJ2-2, with 8 bases fitting TRBD1. J was trimmed by 5 bases and V by 0 bases; bases with no gene match: 4. This CDR3 comprises 16 residues. Germline V CDR1 and CDR2: KGHDR, SFDVKD.